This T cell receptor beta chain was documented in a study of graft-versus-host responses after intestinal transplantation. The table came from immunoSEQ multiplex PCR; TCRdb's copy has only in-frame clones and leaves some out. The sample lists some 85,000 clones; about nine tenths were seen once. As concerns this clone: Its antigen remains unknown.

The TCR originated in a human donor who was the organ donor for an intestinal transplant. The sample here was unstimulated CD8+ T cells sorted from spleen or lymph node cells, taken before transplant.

CDR3 region: CASSLDAEGETQYF. CDR3 in DNA: TGTGCCAGCAGCTTGGATGCCGAGGGAGAGACCCAGTACTTC. The chain employs TRBV5-6 and TRBJ2-5; D might be TRBD2 (5 bases). Trimming pared 0 bases from V and 4 bases from J, leaving 10 bases between. Germline loops: CDR1 SGHDT, CDR2 YYEEEE. The CDR3 is made up of 14 amino acids.